This T cell receptor beta chain was identified in a study of graft-versus-host responses after intestinal transplantation. Across the whole study: Recipients were all induced with anti-thymocyte globulin, then given tacrolimus and steroids for about 3 years.

For this clone: Its cognate antigen is unknown.

Libraries were prepared by immunoSEQ multiplex PCR; TCRdb keeps only in-frame clonotypes and omits some of them. The sample records over 120,000 clones, roughly 91% being singletons. The source material was unstimulated CD4+ T cells sorted from spleen or lymph node cells, sampled before intestinal transplant. This receptor was obtained from a human donor who received an intestinal transplant.

The CDR3 coding sequence is TGTGCCAGCAACGGGGTGGTCAAATACGAGCAGTACTTC. Protein sequence: CASNGVVKYEQYF. The rearrangement links TRBV2 to TRBJ2-7; D perhaps matches TRBD2 (5 bases). The CDR3 totals 13 residues. Germline CDR1 SNHLY, CDR2 FYNNEI. The V gene lost 7 bases and the J gene lost 4 bases, with 14 bases spanning the gap.